The TCR beta chain under discussion was sequenced for a study of regulatory and conventional T cells in RAG deficiency. General study results and limits: Sorted Omenn CD25-high CD127-low cells may not be bona fide Tregs. Omenn patients showed >80% Treg-Tconv overlap and shorter CDR3 lengths.

Germline trimming cut 0 bases from V and 4 bases from J; bases unmatched to any gene: 7. The CDR3 has 17 amino acids. Germline CDR1 reads SGDLS; CDR2 reads YYNGEE. TCRdb's copy holds only in-frame clones and misses some; the assay was immunoSEQ multiplex PCR. The data show about 30,000 clones, 90% to 97% seen once. Conventional CD4+ T cells were sorted from blood as CD25-low CD127-high cells. Notes on this clone: Its antigen is unidentified.

This same sample was also part of a study on regulatory T cells. Per that study: The primer mix had 52 TRBV and 13 TRBJ primers.

The sequence was collected from a human donor in good health. The sample was CD25- CD4+ T cells sorted from blood. V is TRBV9 and J is TRBJ1-1, with TRBD1 matching 12 bases. CDR3 DNA: TGTGCCAGCAGCGTAGCTACGTGGGGACAGGGGGCCACTGAAGCTTTCTTT. Translation: CASSVATWGQGATEAFF.